The T cell receptor (beta chain) described here comes from a study of regulatory T cells in long-lasting Graves disease. Time point here: newly diagnosed GD, antithyroid drugs for less than 3 months. From RNA extracted from PBMCs, the TCR library was made. The patients were enrolled through endocrinology in Xi'an, China. The V end was cut by 4 bases, the J end by 6 bases, with 24 bases between. Per the germline V gene, CDR1 is SGHTA and CDR2 is FQGNSA. The CDR3 is 18 residues long. HTBI primers from iRepertoire and Arm-PCR of CDR3 regions yielded the TCR beta libraries. TCRdb processed the multiplex PCR reads anew with MiXCR; each CDR3 protein has one entry. The sample has about 440,000 distinct CDR3 sequences, around 15% seen once. This clonotype appeared a few times. The data also belong to a second study, concerning T cells in Graves' hyperthyroidism and ophthalmopathy. According to that study: In simple terms, a model built on 13 V-J features told ophthalmopathy apart from stable hyperthyroidism.

The receptor was derived from a woman aged 30 to 39 with Graves disease. This specimen consisted of peripheral blood mononuclear cells (PBMCs), obtained at new diagnosis, from a patient treated with antithyroid drugs. The chain carries TRBV7-2 and TRBJ2-2; D remains unclear. In DNA form, the CDR3 reads TGTGCCAGCAGCTCTCCCCTCTTCGTCGGGCTCCCCTCCGGGGAGCTGTTTTTT. It translates to CASSSPLFVGLPSGELFF.